These 24 T cell receptor beta chains were sequenced from one sample in a study of blood T cell repertoires in COVID-19. Assay used: immunoSEQ multiplex PCR; TCRdb lists only in-frame clones, some missing. The repertoire holds 160,000 or so clones, with roughly 85% as singletons. Sequenced sample: PBMCs or T cells enriched from blood (not recorded which). These receptors were obtained from a man between 60 and 75 years old who had recovered from COVID-19.

The V call is TRBV5-1, the J call TRBJ2-1; a weak D match, TRBD1 (6 bases). Trimming removed 2 bases from V and 4 bases from J, with 10 bases in between. Per the germline V gene, CDR1 is SGHRS and CDR2 is YFSETQ. This CDR3 contains 14 residues. The DNA of the CDR3 is TGCGCCAGCAGCTTACAGGGTTTATACAATGAGCAGTTCTTC. Protein product: CASSLQGLYNEQFF.

CDR3 sequence (DNA): TGTGCCAGCTCACCAGACAATGAATATGGCTACACCTTC. Its protein is CASSPDNEYGYTF. The chain employs TRBV18 and TRBJ1-2; D unresolved. Germline assignment: CDR1 KGHSH and CDR2 LQKENI. V shed 2 bases and J shed 5 bases, with 9 bases lying between them. The CDR3 loop spans 13 amino acids. The full variable domain, its missing parts supplied by reference TRBV18 and TRBJ1-2, is NAGVMQNPRHLVRRRGQEARLRCSPMKGHSHVYWYRQLPEEGLKFMVYLQKENIIDESGMPKERFSAEFPKEGPSILRIQQVVRGDSAAYFCASSPDNEYGYTFGSGTRLTVV.

The chain joins TRBV11-3 to TRBJ2-7, with D tentatively TRBD2 (6 bases). V lost 5 bases to trimming and J lost 6 bases, with 11 bases between them. There are 12 residues in the CDR3. In germline, CDR1 is SGHNT, CDR2 YENEEA. DNA of the CDR3: TGTGCCAGCAGCATATCCGGGGGCGAGCAGTACTTC. Amino acid sequence: CASSISGGEQYF.

The chain is built from TRBV7-9 and TRBJ1-1; unclear D gene. This CDR3 contains 14 residues. V was shortened by 2 bases and J by 1 base, with 8 bases between the two germline ends. Germline V lookup: CDR1 SEHNR, CDR2 FQNEAQ (reference sequence). The CDR3 region has the DNA TGTGCCAGCAGCTTACAGGATACGAACACTGAAGCTTTCTTT. It yields the protein CASSLQDTNTEAFF.

The V call is TRBV5-1, the J call TRBJ1-6; no definite D call. CDR3 size: 13 residues. The ends were cut back, 1 base at V and 13 bases at J, with 12 bases in the middle. Germline V gives CDR1 SGHRS, CDR2 YFSETQ. The CDR3, as DNA: TGCGCCAGCAGCTTGTCCTCCTTCGAGCCCCTCCACTTT. This codes for CASSLSSFEPLHF.

The J gene is TRBJ1-6, the V gene TRBV28; 9 bases match TRBD1. The germline CDR1 and CDR2 sequences are MDHEN and SYDVKM. This CDR3 contains 15 residues. V gave up 4 bases and J gave up 10 bases; unmatched junction bases: 8. The CDR3 DNA is TGTGCCAGCAGTTGGGTGGGGACAGGGCACTCACCCCTCCACTTT. Its protein product is CASSWVGTGHSPLHF. The full variable domain, rest sourced from reference TRBV28 and TRBJ1-6, is DVKVTQSSRYLVKRTGEKVFLECVQDMDHENMFWYRQDPGLGLRLIYFSYDVKMKEKGDIPEGYSVSREKKERFSLILESASTNQTSMYLCASSWVGTGHSPLHFGNGTRLTVT.

Regarding this clone: Germline is not matched at one junction end, which may reflect a read error. The chain links TRBV20-1 to TRBJ2-7; 8 bases are a match to TRBD2. Germline V lookup: CDR1 DFQATT, CDR2 SNEGSKA (reference sequence). CDR3 length: 9 amino acids. The CDR3 sequence: CSAGREQDF. In nucleotides, the CDR3 is TGCAGTGCCGGGAGGGAGCAAGACTTC.

In this sample, this clone turned up once. This rearrangement joins TRBV11-1 to TRBJ2-2, with 7 bases that match TRBD1. Germline CDR1 SGHAT, CDR2 FQDESV (reference sequence). This CDR3 is 15 amino acids long. The ends lost 5 bases at V and 9 bases at J; junction bases unmatched: 12. The CDR3 protein is CASSHQSLTGRELFF. The CDR3, as DNA: TGTGCCAGCAGCCATCAGTCTTTGACAGGGAGGGAGCTGTTTTTT. The whole variable domain, filled in from reference TRBV11-1 and TRBJ2-2, reads EAEVAQSPRYKITEKSQAVAFWCDPISGHATLYWYRQILGQGPELLVQFQDESVVDDSQLPKDRFSAERLKGVDSTLKIQPAELGDSAMYLCASSHQSLTGRELFFGEGSRLTVL.

This chain joins TRBV7-2 and TRBJ2-7; TRBD1 matches at 10 bases. Per the germline V gene, CDR1 is SGHTA and CDR2 is FQGNSA. This CDR3 has 16 residues. After removal of 1 base from V and 2 bases from J, the junction contained 5 bases not matched to a gene. The CDR3: CASSLVGTGVPYEQYF. The CDR3 nucleotides read TGTGCCAGCAGCTTAGTCGGGACAGGGGTGCCCTACGAGCAGTACTTC.

This clone was observed once. The V and J genes are TRBV7-8 and TRBJ1-5; a possible D gene is TRBD1 (5 bases). Germline assignment: CDR1 SGHVS and CDR2 FQNEAQ. Trimming left V 5 bases short and J 4 bases short, with 18 bases between. The CDR3 contains 16 residues. The CDR3 here is CASSPPGGGRNQPQHF. The CDR3 region has the DNA TGTGCCAGCAGCCCTCCTGGGGGTGGGAGGAATCAGCCCCAGCATTTT.

The chain is built from TRBV25-1 and TRBJ1-6; 9 bases are a match to TRBD1. Germline V gene sequence: CDR1 MGHDK, CDR2 SYGVNS. The CDR3 loop spans 14 amino acids. V trimming: 5 bases; J trimming: 9 bases; junction bases outside the gene matches: 5. Written as DNA, the CDR3 is TGTGCCAGCAGTCTGGGGACAGGGCCTTCACCCCTCCACTTT. It specifies CASSLGTGPSPLHF.

This chain joins TRBV5-1 and TRBJ2-1; tentatively, D is TRBD1 (5 bases). The CDR3 is 14 amino acids. CDR1 SGHRS and CDR2 YFSETQ come from the germline V gene. Trimming cost V 4 bases and J 6 bases, with 14 bases left between them. CDR3 sequence (DNA): TGCGCCAGCAGCGTCGGAAATACAGGCAATGAGCAGTTCTTC. It translates to CASSVGNTGNEQFF.

This chain connects TRBV9 to TRBJ1-2; 11 bases agree with TRBD1. The CDR3 length is 15 residues. Germline V gene data show CDR1 as SGDLS and CDR2 as YYNGEE. Trimming at V came to 0 bases and at J to 4 bases, leaving 2 bases not matched to a gene. The CDR3 bases are TGTGCCAGCAGCGTAGGGGGGACAGGGGGCTATGGCTACACCTTC. This encodes CASSVGGTGGYGYTF.

The chain has TRBV18 and TRBJ1-5; D possibly corresponds to TRBD1 (5 bases). Germline CDR1 and CDR2: KGHSH and LQKENI. This CDR3 contains 15 residues. V was trimmed by 3 bases and J by 6 bases, leaving 15 bases between them. CDR3 DNA sequence: TGTGCCAGCTCACCTTCTGGGGGGGGAGTTCAGCCCCAGCATTTT. Protein product: CASSPSGGGVQPQHF.

CDR3 DNA: TGTGCCCTAGTGTCGGGGGGCGCTTGGGACTATGGCTACACCTTC. Encoded protein: CALVSGGAWDYGYTF. V usage is TRBV19 and J usage is TRBJ1-2; possible D gene TRBD1, 6 bases. In germline, CDR1 is LNHDA, CDR2 SQIVND (reference sequence). The V and J ends lost 11 bases and 3 bases respectively, with 22 bases between them. The CDR3 consists of 15 residues.

The chain uses TRBV28 and TRBJ1-6; D unclear. The germline gives CDR1 MDHEN, CDR2 SYDVKM. The CDR3 spans 12 residues. V lost 2 bases and J lost 11, with 7 bases in between. As DNA, the CDR3 is TGTGCCAGCAGTTTACAGTTGCCACCCCTCCACTTT. It specifies CASSLQLPPLHF. Variable domain in full (rest from reference TRBV28 and TRBJ1-6): DVKVTQSSRYLVKRTGEKVFLECVQDMDHENMFWYRQDPGLGLRLIYFSYDVKMKEKGDIPEGYSVSREKKERFSLILESASTNQTSMYLCASSLQLPPLHFGNGTRLTVT.

The chain recombines TRBV3-1 (or the pseudogene TRBV3-2) with TRBJ2-7; no firm D call. Looked up from germline, CDR1 is LGHDT and CDR2 is YNNKEL (reference sequence). Trimming took 4 bases from V and 6 from J, leaving 7 bases between them. This CDR3 contains 11 residues. The CDR3 spells CASSRGPEQYF. CDR3 coding DNA: TGTGCCAGCAGCCGTGGGCCCGAGCAGTACTTC.

This chain's CDR3 is CASSSRGGSTDTQYF. In DNA, the CDR3 is TGTGCCAGCAGCTCTAGGGGGGGGAGCACAGATACGCAGTATTTT. The genes are TRBV6-5 and TRBJ2-3; a possible D gene is TRBD2 (7 bases). Trimming left V 6 bases short and J 0 bases short, with 13 bases between. Germline V lookup: CDR1 MNHEY, CDR2 SVGAGI. This CDR3 has 15 residues.

This clone was found once. The chain links TRBV30 to TRBJ2-7; possibly TRBD2 for D (5 bases). The CDR3 length is 13 residues. The V end was cut by 4 bases, the J end by 4 bases, with 14 bases between. In germline, CDR1 is GTSNPN, CDR2 SVGIG (reference sequence). The chain's CDR3 is CAWMDSTQYEQYF. The DNA for the CDR3 is TGTGCCTGGATGGACTCTACCCAGTACGAGCAGTACTTC. The entire variable domain, with the rest obtained from reference TRBV30 and TRBJ2-7, is as follows: SQTIHQWPATLVQPVGSPLSLECTVEGTSNPNLYWYRQAAGRGLQLLFYSVGIGQISSEVPQNLSASRPQDRQFILSSKKLLLSDSGFYLCAWMDSTQYEQYFGPGTRLTVT.

The V and J genes are TRBV6-5 and TRBJ1-5; 10 positions agree with TRBD1. Trimming took 6 bases from V and 4 from J; bases not matched to a gene: 3. CDR1 and CDR2 from the germline V gene are MNHEY and SVGAGI. The CDR3 has 14 amino acids. CDR3 protein: CASSPGQGNQPQHF. CDR3 nucleotides: TGTGCCAGCAGCCCGGGACAGGGGAATCAGCCCCAGCATTTT.

The sample holds one count of this clone. The chain has TRBV7-2 and TRBJ1-3; 10 bases align to TRBD1. The CDR3 has 16 residues. The J segment lost 4 bases and the V segment lost 1 base, leaving 4 bases of the junction unmatched. The germline V gene has CDR1 SGHTA and CDR2 FQGNSA. This CDR3 is CASSLGGQGGGNTIYF. The CDR3 DNA reads TGTGCCAGCAGCTTAGGAGGACAGGGGGGAGGAAACACCATATATTTT. Supplemented by reference TRBV7-2 and TRBJ1-3, the full variable domain reads GAGVSQSPSNKVTEKGKDVELRCDPISGHTALYWYRQSLGQGLEFLIYFQGNSAPDKSGLPSDRFSAERTGGSVSTLTIQRTQQEDSAVYLCASSLGGQGGGNTIYFGEGSWLTVV.

The chain links TRBV10-3 to TRBJ2-1; 8 bases match TRBD2. The J segment lost 1 base and the V segment lost 4 bases, leaving 24 bases of the junction unmatched. The CDR3 length is 22 residues. Germline-derived CDR1 and CDR2 are ENHRY and SYGVKD. For the CDR3, the DNA is TGTGCCATCAGTGGCCCCTATTCCCAGCGGGAGCCATCAGGAGGATCCTACAATGAGCAGTTCTTC. It translates to CAISGPYSQREPSGGSYNEQFF.

The chain has TRBV6-1 and TRBJ2-6; a weak D match, TRBD2 (5 bases). The V gene's germline CDR1 is MNHNS and CDR2 SASEGT. This CDR3 spans 15 amino acids. V gave up 2 bases and J gave up 2 bases, with 7 bases separating them. CDR3 sequence (DNA): TGTGCCAGCAGTGAATTCGGGACTGGGGCCAACGTCCTGACTTTC. As protein: CASSEFGTGANVLTF.

The V and J genes are TRBV7-9 and TRBJ1-6; the match to TRBD1 covers 7 bases. V shed 5 bases, J shed 6 bases, and the junction held 4 bases outside the gene matches. The CDR3 length is 14 residues. Germline V gene data show CDR1 as SEHNR and CDR2 as FQNEAQ (reference sequence). This CDR3 reads CASSPGQLNSPLHF. The CDR3 DNA sequence: TGTGCCAGCAGCCCGGGACAGCTTAATTCACCCCTCCACTTT.